This T cell receptor (beta chain) comes out of a study of blood T cell repertoires in COVID-19. At the level of the study: There were acute and convalescent COVID-19 samples, and they came from the United States, Italy and Spain. Nucleic acid was either cDNA or gDNA, and it came from T cells, B-cell-depleted T cells, or PBMCs.

In the authors' methods: It was from reference gene primer amplification that nucleated cell counts were estimated. Data came from immunoSEQ multiplex PCR; TCRdb stores just in-frame clones and leaves some out. That table gives V, J and clone size, and the DNA gave D and trimming. The sample includes about 150,000 clones, around 89% of them seen just once. Participant-given clinical history determined each cohort assignment. This CDR3 has 17 residues. Losses at the gene ends were 3 bases for V and 2 bases for J; bases not matched to a gene: 10. Germline CDR1 is SGDLS and CDR2 is YYNGEE. The sequencing sample was made of PBMCs or T cells enriched from blood (not recorded which). The chain couples TRBV9 to TRBJ2-1; TRBD2 matches at 8 bases. The receptor's source is a woman aged 25 to 39 with acute COVID-19. CDR3 coding DNA: TGTGCCAGCAGCGCGCCGGGACTAGATTTTCCCTACAATGAGCAGTTCTTC. It codes for CASSAPGLDFPYNEQFF. The full variable domain, with the rest looked up from reference TRBV9 and TRBJ2-1, is DSGVTQTPKHLITATGQRVTLRCSPRSGDLSVYWYQQSLDQGLQFLIQYYNGEERAKGNILERFSAQQFPDLHSELNLSSLELGDSALYFCASSAPGLDFPYNEQFFGPGTRLTVL.